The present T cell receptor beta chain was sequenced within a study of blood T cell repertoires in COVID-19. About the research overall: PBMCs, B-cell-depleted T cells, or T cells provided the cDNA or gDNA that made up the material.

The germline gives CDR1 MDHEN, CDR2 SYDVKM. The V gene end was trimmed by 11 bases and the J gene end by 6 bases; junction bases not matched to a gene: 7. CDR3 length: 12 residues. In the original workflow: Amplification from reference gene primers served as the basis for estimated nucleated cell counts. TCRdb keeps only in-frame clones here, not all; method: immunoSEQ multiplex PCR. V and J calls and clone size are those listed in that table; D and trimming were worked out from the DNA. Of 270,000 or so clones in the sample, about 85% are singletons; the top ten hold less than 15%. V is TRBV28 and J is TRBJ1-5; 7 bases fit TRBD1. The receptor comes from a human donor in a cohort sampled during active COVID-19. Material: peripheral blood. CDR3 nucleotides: TGTGCCTCGGACAGGCGACTTCAGCCCCAGCATTTT. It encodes CASDRRLQPQHF.